This record looks at one T cell receptor (beta chain) sequence and its context. The repertoire was sequenced with immunoSEQ multiplex PCR; TCRdb's copy has only in-frame clones and lacks some. The repertoire holds under 95,000 clones, with 83% as singletons. Looked up from germline, CDR1 is SGHNT and CDR2 is YYREEE (reference sequence). CDR3 length: 13 residues. After removal of 4 bases from V and 5 bases from J, the junction contained 6 bases not matched to a gene. This sample is drawn from a study of blood T cell repertoires in COVID-19. Sequenced sample: peripheral blood. The receptor was derived from an elderly woman with acute or convalescent COVID-19. The chain employs TRBV5-4 and TRBJ2-7; 7 nucleotides align to TRBD2. The CDR3 protein is CASSRPGRDEQYF. The DNA for the CDR3 is TGTGCCAGCAGCCGGCCGGGGAGGGACGAGCAGTACTTC. The variable domain in full, with the rest retrieved from reference TRBV5-4 and TRBJ2-7, is ETGVTQSPTHLIKTRGQQVTLRCSSQSGHNTVSWYQQALGQGPQFIFQYYREEENGRGNFPPRFSGLQFPNYSSELNVNALELDDSALYLCASSRPGRDEQYFGPGTRLTVT.